The 2 T cell receptor beta chains presented below share a single source sample, sequenced in a study of blood T cells in healthy people across ages (dated by TCRdb to 2015 to 2017). The library was made by 5' RACE. Instrument on record: Illumina HiSeq 2500. The second PCR ran for about 7 to 11 cycles and used a J-beta primer mix along with a sample-barcoded 5' primer. TCRdb took the public reads, trimmed them with fastp at Q25, ran MiXCR for clone calling and kept in-frame beta chains. Rows merge per CDR3 protein into single entries with the most common DNA and genes. The sample table contains some 1.5 million distinct CDR3 sequences; only one count was recorded for 28% of them. The top ten constitute roughly 8.2% of the sample. The sample taken for sequencing was blood. The origin of the receptors is a woman aged 25-40 years in good health.

The chain couples TRBV18 to TRBJ2-2, with D possibly matching TRBD2 (6 bases). The CDR3 runs 14 residues. Germline values: CDR1 KGHSH, CDR2 LQKENI. Trimming left V 3 bases short and J 10 bases short, with 15 bases between. Here the CDR3 reads CASSPGTSFKELFF. DNA for the CDR3: TGTGCCAGCTCACCCGGGACTTCTTTCAAGGAGCTGTTTTTT.

The CDR3 loop is CATSREGLAGSHEQYF. The CDR3 bases are TGTGCCACCAGCAGAGAGGGTCTAGCGGGTTCCCACGAGCAGTACTTC. J is TRBJ2-7 and V is TRBV15; TRBD2 agrees at 8 bases. The CDR3 consists of 16 residues. CDR1 and CDR2 (germline): LNHNV, YYDKDF (reference sequence). J was trimmed by 5 bases and V by 0 bases; bases with no gene match: 9.